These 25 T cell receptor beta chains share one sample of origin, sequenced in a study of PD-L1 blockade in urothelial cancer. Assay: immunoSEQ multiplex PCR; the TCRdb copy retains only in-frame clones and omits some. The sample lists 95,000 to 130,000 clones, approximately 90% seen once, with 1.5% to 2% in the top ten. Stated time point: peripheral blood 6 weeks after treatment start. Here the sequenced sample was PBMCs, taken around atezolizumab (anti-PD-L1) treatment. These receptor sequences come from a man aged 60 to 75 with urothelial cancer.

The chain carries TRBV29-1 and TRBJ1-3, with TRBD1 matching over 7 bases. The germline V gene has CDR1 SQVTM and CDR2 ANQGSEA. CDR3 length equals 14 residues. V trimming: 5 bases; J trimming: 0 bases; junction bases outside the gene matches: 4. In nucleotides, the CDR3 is TGCAGCGTTCTGGGACAGCTCTCTGGAAACACCATATATTTT. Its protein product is CSVLGQLSGNTIYF.

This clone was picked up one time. The CDR3 protein is CASSPLSSEQFF. As DNA, the CDR3 is TGCGCCAGCAGCCCTCTTTCGAGTGAGCAGTTCTTC. The J gene is TRBJ2-1, the V gene TRBV4-1; no definite D call. V gave up 4 bases and J gave up 9 bases, with 10 bases separating them. Germline V CDR1 and CDR2: MGHRA, YSYEKL. This CDR3 spans 12 amino acids.

The CDR3 coding sequence is TGTGCCAGCAGTTCACAGGGGGCGTACACAGATACGCAGTATTTT. Protein sequence: CASSSQGAYTDTQYF. The chain carries TRBV28 and TRBJ2-3; TRBD1 agrees at 9 bases. V shed 4 bases, J shed 2 bases, and the junction held 4 bases outside the gene matches. This CDR3 is 15 amino acids long. The germline V gene encodes CDR1 MDHEN and CDR2 SYDVKM.

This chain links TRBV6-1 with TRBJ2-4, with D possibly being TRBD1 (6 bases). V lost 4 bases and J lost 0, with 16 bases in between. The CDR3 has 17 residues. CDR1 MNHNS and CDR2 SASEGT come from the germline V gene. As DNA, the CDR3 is TGTGCCAGCAGTGGGATCACAGGGCGAGGAGCCAAAAACATTCAGTACTTC. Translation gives CASSGITGRGAKNIQYF.

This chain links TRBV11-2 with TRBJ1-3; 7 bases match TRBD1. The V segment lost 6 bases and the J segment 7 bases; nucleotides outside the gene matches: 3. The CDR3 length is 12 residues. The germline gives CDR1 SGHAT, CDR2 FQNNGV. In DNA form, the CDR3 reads TGTGCCAGCAGTTCACAGGGGAACACCATATATTTT. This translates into CASSSQGNTIYF.

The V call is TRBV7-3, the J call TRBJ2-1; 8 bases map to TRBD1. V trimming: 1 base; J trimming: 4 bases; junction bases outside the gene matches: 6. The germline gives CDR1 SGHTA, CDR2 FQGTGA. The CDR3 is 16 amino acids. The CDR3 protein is CASSLISDREYNEQFF. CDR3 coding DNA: TGTGCCAGCAGCTTAATCTCGGACAGGGAGTACAATGAGCAGTTCTTC.

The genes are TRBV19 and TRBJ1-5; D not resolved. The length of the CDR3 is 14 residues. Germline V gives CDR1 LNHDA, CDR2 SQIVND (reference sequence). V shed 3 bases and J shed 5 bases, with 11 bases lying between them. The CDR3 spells CASSISAGYQPQHF. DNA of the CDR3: TGTGCCAGTAGTATTAGCGCTGGCTATCAGCCCCAGCATTTT.

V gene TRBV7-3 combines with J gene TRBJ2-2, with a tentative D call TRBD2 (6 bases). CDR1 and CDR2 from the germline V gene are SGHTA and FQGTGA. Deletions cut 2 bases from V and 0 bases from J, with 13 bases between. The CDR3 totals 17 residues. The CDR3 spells CASSLLATSANTGELFF. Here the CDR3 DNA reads TGTGCCAGCAGCTTACTAGCGACCAGCGCGAACACCGGGGAGCTGTTTTTT.

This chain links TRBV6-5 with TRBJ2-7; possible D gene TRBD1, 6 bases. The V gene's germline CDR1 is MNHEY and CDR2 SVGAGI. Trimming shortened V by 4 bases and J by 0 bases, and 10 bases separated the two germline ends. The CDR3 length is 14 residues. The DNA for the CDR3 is TGTGCCAGCAGTTCAGGGGATTCCTCCTACGAGCAGTACTTC. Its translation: CASSSGDSSYEQYF.

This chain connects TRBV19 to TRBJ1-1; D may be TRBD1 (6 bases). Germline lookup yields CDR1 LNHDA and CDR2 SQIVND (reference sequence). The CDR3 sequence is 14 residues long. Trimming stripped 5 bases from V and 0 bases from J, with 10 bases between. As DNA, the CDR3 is TGTGCCAGTAGTTCAGGGGCCCTGAACACTGAAGCTTTCTTT. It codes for CASSSGALNTEAFF.

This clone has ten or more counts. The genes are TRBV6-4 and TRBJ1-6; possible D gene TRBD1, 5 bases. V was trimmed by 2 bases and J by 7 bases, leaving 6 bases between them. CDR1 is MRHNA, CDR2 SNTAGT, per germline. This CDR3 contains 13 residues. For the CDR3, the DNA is TGTGCCAGCAGTGACGGGGGGAATTCACCCCTCCACTTT. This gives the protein CASSDGGNSPLHF.

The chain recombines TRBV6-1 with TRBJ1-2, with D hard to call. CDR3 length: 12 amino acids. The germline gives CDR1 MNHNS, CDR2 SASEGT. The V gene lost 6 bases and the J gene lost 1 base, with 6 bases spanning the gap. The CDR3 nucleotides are TGTGCCAGCAGCCCCTTTAACTATGGCTACACCTTC. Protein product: CASSPFNYGYTF.

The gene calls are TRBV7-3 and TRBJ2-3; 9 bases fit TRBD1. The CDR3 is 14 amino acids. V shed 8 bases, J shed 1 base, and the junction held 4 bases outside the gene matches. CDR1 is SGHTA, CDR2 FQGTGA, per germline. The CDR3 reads CASSRDRGTDTQYF. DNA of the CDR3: TGTGCCAGCTCGAGGGACAGGGGCACAGATACGCAGTATTTT.

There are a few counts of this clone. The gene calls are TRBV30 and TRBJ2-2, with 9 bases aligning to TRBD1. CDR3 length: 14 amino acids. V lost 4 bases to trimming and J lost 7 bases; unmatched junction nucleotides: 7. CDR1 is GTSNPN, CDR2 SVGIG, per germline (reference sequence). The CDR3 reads CAWTPDRGLGELFF. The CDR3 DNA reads TGTGCCTGGACCCCGGACAGGGGCCTCGGGGAGCTGTTTTTT. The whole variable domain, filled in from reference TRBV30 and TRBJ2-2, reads SQTIHQWPATLVQPVGSPLSLECTVEGTSNPNLYWYRQAAGRGLQLLFYSVGIGQISSEVPQNLSASRPQDRQFILSSKKLLLSDSGFYLCAWTPDRGLGELFFGEGSRLTVL.

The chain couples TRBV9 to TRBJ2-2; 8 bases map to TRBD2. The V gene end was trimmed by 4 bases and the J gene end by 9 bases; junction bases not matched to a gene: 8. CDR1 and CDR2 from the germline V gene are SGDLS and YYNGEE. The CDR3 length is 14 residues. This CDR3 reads CASSPTRGGWELFF. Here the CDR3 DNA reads TGTGCCAGCAGCCCGACCCGGGGGGGGTGGGAGCTGTTTTTT.

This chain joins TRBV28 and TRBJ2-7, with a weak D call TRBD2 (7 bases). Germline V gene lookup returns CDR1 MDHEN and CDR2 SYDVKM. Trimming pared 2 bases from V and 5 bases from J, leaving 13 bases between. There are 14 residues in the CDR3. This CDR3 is CASSLGSGGHEQYF. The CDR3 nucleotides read TGTGCCAGCAGTTTAGGGTCGGGGGGCCACGAGCAGTACTTC.

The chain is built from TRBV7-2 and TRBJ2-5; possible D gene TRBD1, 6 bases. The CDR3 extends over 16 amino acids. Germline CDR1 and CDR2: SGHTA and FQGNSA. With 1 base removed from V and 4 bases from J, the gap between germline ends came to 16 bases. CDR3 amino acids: CASSLGAQGLAETQYF. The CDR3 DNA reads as TGTGCCAGCAGCTTAGGAGCCCAGGGGCTGGCAGAGACCCAGTACTTC.

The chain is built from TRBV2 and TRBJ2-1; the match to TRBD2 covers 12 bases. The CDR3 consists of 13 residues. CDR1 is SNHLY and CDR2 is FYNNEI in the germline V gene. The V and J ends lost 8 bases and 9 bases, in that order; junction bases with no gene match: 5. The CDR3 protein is CASPRLAGVEQFF. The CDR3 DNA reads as TGTGCCAGCCCCAGACTAGCGGGGGTTGAGCAGTTCTTC.

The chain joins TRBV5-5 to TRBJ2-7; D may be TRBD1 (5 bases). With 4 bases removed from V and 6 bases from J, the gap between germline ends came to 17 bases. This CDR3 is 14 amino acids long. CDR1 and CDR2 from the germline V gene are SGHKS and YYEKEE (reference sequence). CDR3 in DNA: TGTGCCAGCAGCCCCTTAGGGGTCACGGGCGAGCAGTACTTC. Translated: CASSPLGVTGEQYF.

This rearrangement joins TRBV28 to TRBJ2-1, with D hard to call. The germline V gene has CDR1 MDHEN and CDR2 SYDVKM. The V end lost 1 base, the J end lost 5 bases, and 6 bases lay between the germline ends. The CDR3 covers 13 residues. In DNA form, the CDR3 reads TGTGCCAGCAGTTTATCGGTTCACAATGAGCAGTTCTTC. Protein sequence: CASSLSVHNEQFF.

CDR3 sequence: CASSGDRGLYEQYF. The CDR3 nucleotides read TGTGCCAGCAGTGGGGACAGGGGTCTCTACGAGCAGTACTTC. V and J are TRBV28 and TRBJ2-7, with TRBD1 identical over 10 bases. The CDR3 is 14 residues long. Per germline, CDR1 MDHEN and CDR2 SYDVKM. After removal of 5 bases from V and 3 bases from J, the junction contained 4 bases not matched to a gene.

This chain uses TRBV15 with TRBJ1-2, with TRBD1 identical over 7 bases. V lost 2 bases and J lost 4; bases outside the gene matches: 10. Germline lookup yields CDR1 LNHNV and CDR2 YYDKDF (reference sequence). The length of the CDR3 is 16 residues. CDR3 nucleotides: TGTGCCACCAGCAGAACCTTACAGGGGACTGGCTATGGCTACACCTTC. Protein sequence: CATSRTLQGTGYGYTF.

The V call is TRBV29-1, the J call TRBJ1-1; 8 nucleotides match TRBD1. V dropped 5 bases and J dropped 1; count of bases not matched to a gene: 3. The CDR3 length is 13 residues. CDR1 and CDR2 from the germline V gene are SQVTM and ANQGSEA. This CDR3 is CSVRDRRNTEAFF. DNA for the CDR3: TGCAGCGTTAGGGACAGGAGGAACACTGAAGCTTTCTTT.

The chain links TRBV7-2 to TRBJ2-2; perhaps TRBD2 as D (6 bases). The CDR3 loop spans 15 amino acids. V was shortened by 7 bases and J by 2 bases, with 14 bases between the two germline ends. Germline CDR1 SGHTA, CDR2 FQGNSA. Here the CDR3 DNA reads TGTGCCAGCACCAGAGGAGGGACCAACACCGGGGAGCTGTTTTTT. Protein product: CASTRGGTNTGELFF.

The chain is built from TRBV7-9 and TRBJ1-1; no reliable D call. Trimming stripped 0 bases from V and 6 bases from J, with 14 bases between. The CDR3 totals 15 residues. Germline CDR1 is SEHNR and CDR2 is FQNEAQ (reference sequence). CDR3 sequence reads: CASSLASRSAAEAFF. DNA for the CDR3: TGTGCCAGCAGCTTAGCGAGTAGGTCCGCGGCTGAAGCTTTCTTT.